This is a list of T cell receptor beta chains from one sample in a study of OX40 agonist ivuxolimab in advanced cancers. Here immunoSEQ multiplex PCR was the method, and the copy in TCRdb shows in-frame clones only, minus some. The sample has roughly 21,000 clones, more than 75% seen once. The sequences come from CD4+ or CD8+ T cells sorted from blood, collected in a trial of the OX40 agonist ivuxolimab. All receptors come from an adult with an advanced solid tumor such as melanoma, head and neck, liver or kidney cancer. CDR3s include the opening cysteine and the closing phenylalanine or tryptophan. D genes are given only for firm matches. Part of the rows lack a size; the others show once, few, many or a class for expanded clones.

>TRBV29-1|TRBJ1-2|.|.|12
TGCAGCGTCAATAGGGGGGACTATGGCTACACCTTC
CSVNRGDYGYTF
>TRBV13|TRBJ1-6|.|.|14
TGTGCCAGCAGCACCTGGGGGAATAATTCACCCCTCCACTTT
CASSTWGNNSPLHF
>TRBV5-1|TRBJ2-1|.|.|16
TGCGCCAGCAGCTTCTTCCGGGAAGCCTCCTACAATGAGCAGTTCTTC
CASSFFREASYNEQFF
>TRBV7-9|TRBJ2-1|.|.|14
TGTGCCAGCCCGCCACAGGGACGGTTCGATGAGCAGTTCTTC
CASPPQGRFDEQFF
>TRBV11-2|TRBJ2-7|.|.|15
TGTGCCAGCAGCTCAGTCGGACAGCCTTCCTACGAGCAGTACTTC
CASSSVGQPSYEQYF
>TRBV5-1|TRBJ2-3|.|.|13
TGCGCCAGCAGCTTTCCTCACCCAGATACGCAGTATTTT
CASSFPHPDTQYF
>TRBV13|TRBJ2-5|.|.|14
TGTGCCAGCAGCTTAGGTAGACTAGTGGAGACCCAGTACTTC
CASSLGRLVETQYF
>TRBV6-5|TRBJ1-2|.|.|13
TGTGCCATCAGTGAGTCAGGGAACTATGGCTACACCTTC
CAISESGNYGYTF
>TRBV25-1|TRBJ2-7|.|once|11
TGTGCCAGCAGACAGGGTCTGGGGCAGTACTTC
CASRQGLGQYF
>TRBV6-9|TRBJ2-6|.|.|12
TGTGCCAGCAGACGCCATTCTGAGGTCCTGACTTTC
CASRRHSEVLTF
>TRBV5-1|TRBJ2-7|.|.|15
TGCGCCAGCAGCACTACAAAAATTGGACCCTACGAGCAGTACTTC
CASSTTKIGPYEQYF
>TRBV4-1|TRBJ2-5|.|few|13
TGCGCCAGCAGCCAAGCAGGGATGGAGACCCAGTACTTC
CASSQAGMETQYF
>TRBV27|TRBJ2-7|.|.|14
TGTGCCAGCAGTTCCCGCCAGTTCACCGGGACTGCGAACTTC
CASSSRQFTGTANF
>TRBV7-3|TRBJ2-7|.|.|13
TGTGCCAGCAGCCTGTCGGGGTCCTACGAGCAGTACTTC
CASSLSGSYEQYF
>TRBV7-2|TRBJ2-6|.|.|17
TGTGCCAGCAGCTTACGGGGACCGAGCCCTGGGGCCAACGTCCTGACTTTC
CASSLRGPSPGANVLTF
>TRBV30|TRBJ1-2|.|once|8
TGTGCCTGGAGTGTCGCACTCTTC
CAWSVALF
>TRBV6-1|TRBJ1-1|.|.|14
TGTGCCAGCAGTGAAAAGGTTGGATACACTGAAGCTTTCTTT
CASSEKVGYTEAFF
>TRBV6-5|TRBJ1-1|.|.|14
TGTGCCAGCAGTTATGATGGGGAGAACACTGAAGCTTTCTTT
CASSYDGENTEAFF
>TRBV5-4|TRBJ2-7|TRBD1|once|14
TGTGCCAGCAGCTTCCGGGACAGGGTCGACGAGCAGTACTTC
CASSFRDRVDEQYF
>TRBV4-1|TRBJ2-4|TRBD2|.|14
TGCGCCAGCAGCCAGGTCCTAGCGGGTGGCATTCAGTACTTC
CASSQVLAGGIQYF
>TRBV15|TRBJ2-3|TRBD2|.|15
TGTGCCACCAGCAGGACTAGCGGGGGGGCAGATACGCAGTATTTT
CATSRTSGGADTQYF
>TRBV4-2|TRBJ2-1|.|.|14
TGTGCCAGCAGCCAAGAATTGAGGGCCCGTGAGCAGTTCTTC
CASSQELRAREQFF
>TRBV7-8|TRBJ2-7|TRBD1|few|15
TGTGCCAGCAGCTTAGCTGTACAGGGGTACGGCGAGCAGTACTTC
CASSLAVQGYGEQYF
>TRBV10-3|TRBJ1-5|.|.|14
TGTGCCATCAGTGAGGGGAGTTCCAATCAGCCCCAGCATTTT
CAISEGSSNQPQHF
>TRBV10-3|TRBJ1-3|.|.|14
TGTGCCATCCGTCTCGGGGGCTCTGGAAACACCATATATTTT
CAIRLGGSGNTIYF
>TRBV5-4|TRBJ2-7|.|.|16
TGTGCCAGCAGCTATCATAATCAGGGTGGTCCCTACGAGCAGTACTTC
CASSYHNQGGPYEQYF
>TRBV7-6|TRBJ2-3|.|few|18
TGTGCCAGCAGCTCCCCGGGGGGGTGGGGACAGACCACAGATACGCAGTATTTT
CASSSPGGWGQTTDTQYF
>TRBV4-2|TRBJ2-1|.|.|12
TGTGCCAGCAGCTATGATGCTAAACTAATGCTCTTC
CASSYDAKLMLF
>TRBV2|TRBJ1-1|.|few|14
TGTGCCAGCGGCGGACGGATGCTGAACACTGAAGCTTTCTTT
CASGGRMLNTEAFF
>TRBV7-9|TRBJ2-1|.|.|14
TGTGCCAGCACCCATCGGCGCGAGTACAATGAGCAGTTCTTC
CASTHRREYNEQFF
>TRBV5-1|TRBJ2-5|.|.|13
TGCGCCAGCAGATTGTCGGATTTCAAGACCCAGTACTTC
CASRLSDFKTQYF
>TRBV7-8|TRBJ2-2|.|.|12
TGTGCCAGCAGCCCGGGGGCCGGGGAGCTGTTTTTT
CASSPGAGELFF
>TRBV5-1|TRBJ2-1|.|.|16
TGCGCCAGCAGCTCGGCCGGGACGAATTCCGTGGATGAGCAGTTCTTC
CASSSAGTNSVDEQFF
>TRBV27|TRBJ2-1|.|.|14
TGTGCCAGCGGTCTAGGTGGCTCCTACAATGAGCAGTTCTTC
CASGLGGSYNEQFF
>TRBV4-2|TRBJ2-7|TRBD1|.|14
TGTGCCAGCAGCCCTGCGACAGGGGCCTACGAGCAGTACTTC
CASSPATGAYEQYF
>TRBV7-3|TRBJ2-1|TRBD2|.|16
TGTGCCAGCAGCCATTACCCAGCGGGGGGGCCAAATGAGCAGTTCTTC
CASSHYPAGGPNEQFF
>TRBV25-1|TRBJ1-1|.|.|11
TGTGCCAGCAGTGGGTCAACTGAAGCTTTCTTT
CASSGSTEAFF
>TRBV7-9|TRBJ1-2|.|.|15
TGTGCCAGCAGCATAGAGGTCGGGGAGATCGATGGCTACACCTTC
CASSIEVGEIDGYTF
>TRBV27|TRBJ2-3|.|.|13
TGTGCCAGCGGCCGGGTGGTCACAGATACGCAGTATTTT
CASGRVVTDTQYF
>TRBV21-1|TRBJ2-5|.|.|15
TGTGCCAGCAGCCCCTGGACTAGCGGGAGAGAGACCCAGTACTTC
CASSPWTSGRETQYF
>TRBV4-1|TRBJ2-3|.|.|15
TGCGCCAGCAGCCAAGACAGGGCCCCGCCAGATACGCAGTATTTT
CASSQDRAPPDTQYF
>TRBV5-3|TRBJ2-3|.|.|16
TGTGCCAGAAGCCCAAAGGCTAGGTTGGGCACAGATACGCAGTATTTT
CARSPKARLGTDTQYF
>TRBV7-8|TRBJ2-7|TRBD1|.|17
TGTGCCAGCAGCTTAGTCCGGGACAGGGGGTTGTCCTACGAGCAGTACTTC
CASSLVRDRGLSYEQYF
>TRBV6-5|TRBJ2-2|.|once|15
TGTGCCAGCGGATCCAGGCGGGGTGGGCCCGGGGAGCTGTTTTTT
CASGSRRGGPGELFF
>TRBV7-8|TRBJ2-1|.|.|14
TGTGCCAGCAGTGAAGGGGGGGAAAACAATGAGCAGTTCTTC
CASSEGGENNEQFF
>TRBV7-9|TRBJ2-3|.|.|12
TGTGCCAGCATTGGTAGCACAGATACGCAGTATTTT
CASIGSTDTQYF
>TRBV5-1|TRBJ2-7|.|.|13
TGCGCCAGCAGCCTCGGAATCGTCTACGAGCAGTACTTC
CASSLGIVYEQYF
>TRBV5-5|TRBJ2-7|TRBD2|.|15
TGTGCCAGCAGCTTAGAGGCTAGCGGAAACTACGAGCAGTACTTC
CASSLEASGNYEQYF
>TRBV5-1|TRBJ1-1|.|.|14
TGCGCCAGCACCCCTGAGAGCAGGGTGACTGAAGCTTTCTTT
CASTPESRVTEAFF
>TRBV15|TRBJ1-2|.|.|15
TGTGCCACCAGCCCAACGGCGGAAGTCGTAGATGGCTACACCTTC
CATSPTAEVVDGYTF
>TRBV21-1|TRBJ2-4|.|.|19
TGTGCCAGCAAACTACCTGGTCGGCCCTCCGAGGGGGCCAAAAACATTCAGTACTTC
CASKLPGRPSEGAKNIQYF
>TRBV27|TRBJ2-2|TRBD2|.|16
TGTGCCAGCAGTTTTTGGCGGGAGGTTACCACCGGGGAGCTGTTTTTT
CASSFWREVTTGELFF
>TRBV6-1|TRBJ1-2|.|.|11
TGTGCCAGCAAGCCGGGCTATGGCTACACCTTC
CASKPGYGYTF